This T cell receptor (beta chain) was identified in a study of blood T cell repertoires in COVID-19. Sequencing used immunoSEQ multiplex PCR; TCRdb keeps in-frame clones, though not all of them. The table has roughly 570,000 clones, roughly 89% seen once; the top ten hold around 7.8%. After removal of 1 base from V and 1 base from J, the junction contained 4 bases not matched to a gene. The V gene's germline CDR1 is SQVTM and CDR2 ANQGSEA. This CDR3 contains 15 residues. This TCR derives from a woman aged 45-60 years with COVID-19, enrolled during active disease. The sequenced material came from peripheral blood. The rearrangement uses TRBV29-1 and TRBJ2-5, with TRBD1 identical over 9 bases. DNA for the CDR3: TGCAGCGTTGAAGTCGGACAGGGGAGCCAAGAGACCCAGTACTTC. Its translation: CSVEVGQGSQETQYF.